This T cell receptor beta chain comes out of a study of cytomegalovirus exposure and HLA in healthy donors (dated by TCRdb to 2016 to 2017). In the study overall: According to an earlier analysis of a few hundred of the donors, about 179 million T cells yielded roughly 110 million unique TCR beta sequences and 250 to 350 Gb of sequence data. To study patterns of TCR occurrence, a later analysis re-analyzed previously published TCR beta repertoires from around 670 donors and added high-resolution HLA genotyping. The aim of the study was to test whether cataloging public T cell receptors could identify signatures of past pathogen exposure. Donor age, sex, ethnicity and CMV serostatus were compiled together with the repertoire data. Both class I and class II loci were covered by HLA typing, at four-digit resolution. The study combined high-throughput TCR immunosequencing, statistical association of individual TCRs with disease status, and machine learning to predict cytomegalovirus infection status. Along with the roughly 670-subject first cohort, a separate validation cohort of some 130 different subjects was used. Typing coverage varied by locus: roughly 629-640 donors for A, B, C, DRB1 and DQB1; roughly 520 for DQA1; over 600 for DPA1; more than 450 for DPB1. Among 398 genotyped donors of the cohort, an average of about 240,000 unique TCR beta nucleotide sequences were sequenced per donor, approximately 20% of them non-productive. Every discovery cohort repertoire had been produced on one sequencing platform. An earlier analysis of roughly 580 of the donors used high-throughput TCR beta sequencing to judge whether each TCR beta V gene segment behaved as functional or pseudogenic. Among the roughly 390 genotyped donors, more than 70% belonged to the genetic ancestry cluster associated with self-reported Caucasian donors. A later genetic analysis used genome-wide SNP genotypes for about 60% of the 666 donors, treating that subset as a discovery cohort. About five DR-DQ haplotypes were handled as single units for association and clustering, since linkage in the cohort was strong. The later analysis used no new phenotypic data to find candidate immune exposures, relying instead on TCR beta sequences and their occurrence across donors. An early release covering 550 to 700 HLA-typed donors comprised 250 to 350 gigabases of sequencing data and approximately 80 million unique TCR sequences. The study profiled the T cell repertoires of 500 to 800 subjects by immunosequencing and related them to cytomegalovirus serostatus. What the study reported, not specific to this receptor: For the cohort, immune exposure information was limited to CMV serostatus. Strong co-occurrence of HLA alleles, especially DR and DQ, made assigning TCR associations to individual alleles difficult. An association between a missense DCLRE1C variant and V-gene and J-gene trimming of TCR beta chains was found in a later genetic analysis and replicated in an independent cohort. The authors suggested that the approach could potentially be generalized to other disease states and immunological phenotypes. In a later analysis, HLA-associated TCR beta chains showed more clonal expansion and lower generation probabilities than non-associated chains that were equally common. In a later analysis, 16,951 TCR beta sequences were associated with specific HLA alleles at a false discovery rate of 0.05. Seventeen rarely observed V segments, including chromosome 9 orphons, were excluded from the earlier analysis of several hundred of the donors because counts were too low. A group of highly shared sequence variants was considered likely to be a technical artifact of the sequencing pipeline. In this cohort, only TCR beta chains were sequenced, and detectable features were limited by the absence of alpha or paired-chain data. An earlier analysis of approximately 540 of the donors showed that most TCR beta V segments appeared in productive rearrangements either about 87% or about 30% of the time, which broadly matched IMGT annotations. The presence/absence analyses assumed that sequencing depth was roughly uniform across donors, and that assumption may not be true. Across donors, most TCR sequences were observed very rarely, whereas some public TCRs were present in many individuals. Most CMV-associated TCR beta chains appeared to be HLA-restricted in a later analysis, and the HLA associations seemed to be driven largely by CMV exposure. Several of the top co-occurrence clusters appeared to be linked to parvovirus B19, influenza, CMV and Epstein-Barr virus, according to a later analysis. Correlated functional status among segregating V segments might be attributable to linkage disequilibrium, but an unknown experimental factor could not be ruled out. The classifier was reported to diagnose cytomegalovirus status with high specificity and sensitivity in both the original and validation cohorts. Some IMGT-functional V segments, including TRBV6-2 and TRBV6-3, could not be told apart with the 87-base-pair reads, so those segments were excluded. In vitro tests confirmed that a few of the cytomegalovirus-associated TCR beta chains recognize cytomegalovirus antigens. According to a later analysis, TCR association rates differed among HLA loci, with DRB1 alleles showing the most associated TCRs and HLA-C alleles showing the fewest. In a later genetic analysis, fewer N-insertions in productive TCRs were reported among donors in an Asian-associated ancestry cluster than the roughly 700-donor mean. The study listed 164 TCR beta chains as associated with cytomegalovirus. A further reported finding was that TCR beta sequences accurately predicted the HLA-A and HLA-B alleles for most subjects in the first cohort. Because HLA typing was unavailable for some donors at each locus, only the typed subset was used in association tests.

Receptor amplification or capture employed the immunoSEQ multiplex PCR assay. The multiplex PCR relied on a mix of 60 forward primers for TCR Vbeta segments and 13 reverse primers for TCR Jbeta segments. The CDR3 region of rearranged TCR beta genes was amplified from genomic DNA with a multiplex PCR assay. Amplified TCR beta libraries were sequenced as 87-base-pair reads on the Illumina HiSeq System. From the authors' description of their analysis: A later analysis counted some 74 million unique TCR beta chains across the roughly 700 repertoires, and 9 million to 14 million of these chains were shared by at least two donors. Raw reads were error-corrected and collapsed into unique sequences by a nearest-neighbor algorithm in which closely related sequences were merged to remove PCR and sequencing errors. CDR3 sequences were aligned to IMGT reference sequences to assign V, D and J gene segments. Each retained sequence needed at least a six-nucleotide match to both a V gene segment and a J gene segment. A rearrangement was called productive if the CDR3 had no stop codons and remained in frame with V and J, and every other rearrangement was called non-productive. CDR3 was defined according to IMGT convention as the region running from the second conserved V-encoded cysteine to the conserved J-encoded phenylalanine. The earlier analysis of 500 to 600 of the donors excluded sequences that lacked an unambiguous match to a single V gene segment. In an earlier analysis of some 590 of the donors, a V segment was called functional when productive rearrangements were above 56.7%, and segregating when the standard deviation between donors exceeded 5%. A statistical classification framework was built for diagnosing cytomegalovirus status from the catalog of TCR beta chain sequences. V and J gene assignment, in a later analysis, came from comparing TCR nucleotide sequences with IMGT/GENE-DB human TR gene sequences. In a later analysis, CDR3 sequences and most-parsimonious VDJ recombination scenarios were assigned using the TCRdist pipeline. In a later analysis, each TCR beta chain was defined by its CDR3 amino acid sequence together with its V-gene family, and reads lacking a unique V-gene family were excluded. A later analysis removed 500 to 650 highly shared, low-generation-probability nucleotide sequences to deal with suspected cross-contamination and a sequencing artifact. A later analysis calculated a clonal expansion index for each public chain from normalized within-repertoire ranks of inferred template counts. A later analysis computed generation probabilities with a VDJ recombination model fitted to out-of-frame rearrangements, and checked the results against IGoR. In a later analysis, hypergeometric tests were used to score TCR-TCR, TCR-HLA and TCR-CMV co-occurrence, with a repertoire-size bias correction applied to TCR pairs. A later analysis estimated false discovery rates by permuting HLA or CMV assignments 20 times. In a later analysis, co-occurring TCRs were grouped using DBSCAN, and TCRdist sequence similarity was added for clustering within HLA-allele-positive subsets. Co-occurrence clustering excluded repertoires with fewer than 30,000 or more than 120,000 public chains, plus five with anomalous nucleotide sharing. Drawn from immuneACCESS, this table holds only the in-frame rearrangements with V and J called that TCRdb kept. Clones are partly lost; checked studies trace under half to an unresolved V gene and leave the rest unexplained. V, J and clone size were drawn from that table, and D and trimming were deduced from the DNA. In all, the sample holds roughly 130,000 clones, and about 74% of those were seen once. The top ten clonotypes cover more than 3.5% of the sample.

The cohort comprised under 700 healthy bone marrow donors. At the time of sampling, every cohort member was nominally healthy, though immune exposures that went unrecorded were likely present. The donor was CMV seropositive and was included in the group of approximately 300 seropositive cohort members. Every donor gave a peripheral blood sample, and the peripheral blood mononuclear cells from that sample were used for TCR beta sequencing. Genomic DNA was extracted from the blood cell samples with the Qiagen DNeasy Blood Extraction Kit. In this sample, this clone turned up a few times. Its specific antigen is unknown. Base qualities are not at hand, and no much larger clone is one base apart. The germline V gene (reference sequence) gives CDR1 as MNHEY and CDR2 as SMNVEV. The germline V and J ends show losses of 4 bases and 2 bases respectively, and no gene match explains 7 bases of the junction. The CDR3 sequence holds 17 residues, the cysteine and phenylalanine included. Of the read, only the CDR3 DNA is kept; its 51 bases are in frame from base 1.

The sequenced sample was PBMCs. The chain couples TRBV27 to TRBJ2-6; the junction holds 8 bases that match TRBD1. This TCR was recovered from a man aged 18-30 years in good health and CMV-seropositive. The DNA sequence is as follows: TGTGCCAGCAGTTCCCGACAGGGGTCCACTGGGGCCAACGTCCTGACTTTC. Its translation reads: CASSSRQGSTGANVLTF.